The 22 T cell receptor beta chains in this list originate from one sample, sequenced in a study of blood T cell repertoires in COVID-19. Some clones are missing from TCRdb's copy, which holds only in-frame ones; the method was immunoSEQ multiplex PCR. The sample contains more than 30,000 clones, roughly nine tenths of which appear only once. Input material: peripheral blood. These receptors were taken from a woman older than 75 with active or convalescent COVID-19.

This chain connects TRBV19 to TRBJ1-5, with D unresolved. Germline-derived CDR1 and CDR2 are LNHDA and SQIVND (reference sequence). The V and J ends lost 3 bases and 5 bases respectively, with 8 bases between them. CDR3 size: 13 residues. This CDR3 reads CASSIDTDQPQHF. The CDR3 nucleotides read TGTGCCAGTAGTATCGACACAGATCAGCCCCAGCATTTT.

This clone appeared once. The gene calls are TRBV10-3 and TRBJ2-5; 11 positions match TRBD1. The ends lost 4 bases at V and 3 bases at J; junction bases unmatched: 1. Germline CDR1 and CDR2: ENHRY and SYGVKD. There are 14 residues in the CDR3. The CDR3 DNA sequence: TGTGCCATCAGTGGGACAGGGGGCGAAGAGACCCAGTACTTC. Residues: CAISGTGGEETQYF.

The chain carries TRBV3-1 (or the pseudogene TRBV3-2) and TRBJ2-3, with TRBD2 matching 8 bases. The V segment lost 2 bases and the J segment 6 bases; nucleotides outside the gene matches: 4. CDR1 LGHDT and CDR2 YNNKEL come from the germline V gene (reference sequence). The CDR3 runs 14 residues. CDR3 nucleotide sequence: TGTGCCAGCAGCCAACGGGGGGGCTCTGATACGCAGTATTTT. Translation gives CASSQRGGSDTQYF.

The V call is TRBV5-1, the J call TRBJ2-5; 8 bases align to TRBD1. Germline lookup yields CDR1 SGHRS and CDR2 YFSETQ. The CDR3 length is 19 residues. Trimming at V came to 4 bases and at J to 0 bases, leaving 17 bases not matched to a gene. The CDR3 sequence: CASSQTRDRTKYNQETQYF. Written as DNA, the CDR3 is TGCGCCAGCAGCCAAACCCGGGACAGGACCAAGTACAACCAAGAGACCCAGTACTTC.

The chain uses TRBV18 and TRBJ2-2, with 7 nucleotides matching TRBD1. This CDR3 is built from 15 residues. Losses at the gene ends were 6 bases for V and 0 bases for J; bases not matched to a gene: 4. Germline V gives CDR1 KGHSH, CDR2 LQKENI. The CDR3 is CASSAGTANTGELFF. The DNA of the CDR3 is TGTGCCAGCTCCGCCGGGACAGCGAACACCGGGGAGCTGTTTTTT.

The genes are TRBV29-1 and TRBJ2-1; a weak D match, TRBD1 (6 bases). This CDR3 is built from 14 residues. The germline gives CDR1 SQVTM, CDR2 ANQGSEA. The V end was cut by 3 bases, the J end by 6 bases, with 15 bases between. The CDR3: CSVDGTGSLNEQFF. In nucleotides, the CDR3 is TGCAGCGTTGATGGAACAGGGAGCCTCAATGAGCAGTTCTTC.

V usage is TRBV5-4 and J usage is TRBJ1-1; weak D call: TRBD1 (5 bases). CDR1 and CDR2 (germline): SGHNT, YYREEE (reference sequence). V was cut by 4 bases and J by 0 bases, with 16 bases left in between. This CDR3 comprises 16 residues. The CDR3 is CASSTSLQALNTEAFF. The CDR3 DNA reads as TGTGCCAGCAGCACATCTTTACAGGCGCTGAACACTGAAGCTTTCTTT. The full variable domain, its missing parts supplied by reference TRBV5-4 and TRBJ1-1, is ETGVTQSPTHLIKTRGQQVTLRCSSQSGHNTVSWYQQALGQGPQFIFQYYREEENGRGNFPPRFSGLQFPNYSSELNVNALELDDSALYLCASSTSLQALNTEAFFGQGTRLTVV.

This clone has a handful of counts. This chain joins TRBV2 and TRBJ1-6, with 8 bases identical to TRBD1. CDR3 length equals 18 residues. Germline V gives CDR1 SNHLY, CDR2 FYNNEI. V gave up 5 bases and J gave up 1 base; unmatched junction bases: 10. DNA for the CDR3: TGTGCCAGCAGTCCCCGGACAGGGACAGGATCCTATAATTCACCCCTCCACTTT. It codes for CASSPRTGTGSYNSPLHF. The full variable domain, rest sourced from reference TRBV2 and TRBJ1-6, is EPEVTQTPSHQVTQMGQEVILRCVPISNHLYFYWYRQILGQKVEFLVSFYNNEISEKSEIFDDQFSVERPDGSNFTLKIRSTKLEDSAMYFCASSPRTGTGSYNSPLHFGNGTRLTVT.

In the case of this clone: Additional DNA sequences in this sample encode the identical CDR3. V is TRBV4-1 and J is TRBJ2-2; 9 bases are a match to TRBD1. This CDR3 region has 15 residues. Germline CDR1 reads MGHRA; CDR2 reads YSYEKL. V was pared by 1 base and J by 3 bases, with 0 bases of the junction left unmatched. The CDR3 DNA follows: TGCGCCAGCAGCCAAGGGGACAGGGACACCGGGGAGCTGTTTTTT. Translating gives CASSQGDRDTGELFF.

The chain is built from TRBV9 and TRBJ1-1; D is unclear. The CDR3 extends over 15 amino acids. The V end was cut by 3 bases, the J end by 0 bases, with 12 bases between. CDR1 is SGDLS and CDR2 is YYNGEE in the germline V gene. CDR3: CASSASSVLNTEAFF. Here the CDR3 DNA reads TGTGCCAGCAGCGCCTCCTCGGTGCTGAACACTGAAGCTTTCTTT.

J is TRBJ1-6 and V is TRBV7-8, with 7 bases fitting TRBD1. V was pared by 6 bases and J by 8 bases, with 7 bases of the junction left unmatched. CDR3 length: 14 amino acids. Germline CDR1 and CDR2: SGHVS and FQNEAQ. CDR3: CASRPGTDDSPLHF. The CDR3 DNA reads TGTGCCAGCAGGCCCGGGACAGATGATTCACCCCTCCACTTT. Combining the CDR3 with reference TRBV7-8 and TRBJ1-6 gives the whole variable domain GAGVSQSPRYKVAKRGQDVALRCDPISGHVSLFWYQQALGQGPEFLTYFQNEAQLDKSGLPSDRFFAERPEGSVSTLKIQRTQQEDSAVYLCASRPGTDDSPLHFGNGTRLTVT.

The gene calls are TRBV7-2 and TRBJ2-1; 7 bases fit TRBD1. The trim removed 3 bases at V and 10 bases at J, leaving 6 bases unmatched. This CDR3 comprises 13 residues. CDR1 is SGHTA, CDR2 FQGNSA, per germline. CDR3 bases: TGTGCCAGCAGCTTCCAGGGGGTTGGGGAGCAGTTCTTC. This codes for CASSFQGVGEQFF.

CDR3 nucleotide sequence: TGTGCCAGCAGCTTGGGTCCCGGGGGCTCTGGAAACACCATATATTTT. It codes for CASSLGPGGSGNTIYF. J is TRBJ1-3 and V is TRBV5-8, with D possibly matching TRBD1 (5 bases). Trimming removed 0 bases at V and 0 bases at J, with 10 bases between. The germline gives CDR1 SGHTS, CDR2 YDEGEE. This CDR3 contains 16 residues.

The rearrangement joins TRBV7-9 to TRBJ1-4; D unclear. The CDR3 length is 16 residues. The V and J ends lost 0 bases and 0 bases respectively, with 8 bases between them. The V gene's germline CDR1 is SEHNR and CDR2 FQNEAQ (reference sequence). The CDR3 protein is CASSLAITATNEKLFF. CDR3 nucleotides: TGTGCCAGCAGCTTAGCTATCACGGCAACTAATGAAAAACTGTTTTTT.

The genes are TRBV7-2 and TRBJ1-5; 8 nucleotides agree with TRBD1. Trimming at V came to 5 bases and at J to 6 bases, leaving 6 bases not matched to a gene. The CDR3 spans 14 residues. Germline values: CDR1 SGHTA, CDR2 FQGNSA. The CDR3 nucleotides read TGTGCCAGCAGCCCCGGACAGGGTAGTCAGCCCCAGCATTTT. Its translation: CASSPGQGSQPQHF.

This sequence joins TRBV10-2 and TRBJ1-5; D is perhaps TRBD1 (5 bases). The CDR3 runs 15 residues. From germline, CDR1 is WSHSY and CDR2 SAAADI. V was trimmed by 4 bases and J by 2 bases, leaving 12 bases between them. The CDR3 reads CASSVAGVGNQPQHF. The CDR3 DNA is TGCGCCAGCAGTGTAGCGGGGGTCGGCAATCAGCCCCAGCATTTT.

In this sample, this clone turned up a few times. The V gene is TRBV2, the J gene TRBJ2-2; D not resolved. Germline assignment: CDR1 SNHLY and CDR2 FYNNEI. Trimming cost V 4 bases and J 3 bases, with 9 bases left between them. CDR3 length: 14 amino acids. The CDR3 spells CASSAVRYTGELFF. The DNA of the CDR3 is TGTGCCAGCAGTGCGGTACGCTACACCGGGGAGCTGTTTTTT.

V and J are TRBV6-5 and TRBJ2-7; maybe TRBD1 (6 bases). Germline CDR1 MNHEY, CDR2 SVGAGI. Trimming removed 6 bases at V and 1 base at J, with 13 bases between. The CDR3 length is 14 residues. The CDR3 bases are TGTGCCAGCAGCTTTTGGGGGCCGTCCTACGAGCAGTACTTC. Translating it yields CASSFWGPSYEQYF.

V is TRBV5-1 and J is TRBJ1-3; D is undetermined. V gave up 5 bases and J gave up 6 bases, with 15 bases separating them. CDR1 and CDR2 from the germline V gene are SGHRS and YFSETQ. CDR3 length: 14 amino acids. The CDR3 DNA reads TGCGCCAGCAGGCTCTCGGGGTTGGAAAACACCATATATTTT. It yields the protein CASRLSGLENTIYF.

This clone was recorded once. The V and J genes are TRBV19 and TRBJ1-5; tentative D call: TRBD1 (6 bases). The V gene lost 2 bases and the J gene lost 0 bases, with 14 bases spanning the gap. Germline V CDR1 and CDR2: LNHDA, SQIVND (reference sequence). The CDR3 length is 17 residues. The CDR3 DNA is TGTGCCAGTAGTATAATCACAGGGTCTAATAGCAATCAGCCCCAGCATTTT. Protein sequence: CASSIITGSNSNQPQHF.

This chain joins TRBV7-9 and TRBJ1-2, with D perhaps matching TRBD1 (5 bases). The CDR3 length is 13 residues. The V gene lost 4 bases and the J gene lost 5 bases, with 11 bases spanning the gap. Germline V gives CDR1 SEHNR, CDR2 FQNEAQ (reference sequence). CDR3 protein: CASSSQVGYGYTF. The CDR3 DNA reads TGTGCCAGCAGCTCACAGGTGGGGTATGGCTACACCTTC.

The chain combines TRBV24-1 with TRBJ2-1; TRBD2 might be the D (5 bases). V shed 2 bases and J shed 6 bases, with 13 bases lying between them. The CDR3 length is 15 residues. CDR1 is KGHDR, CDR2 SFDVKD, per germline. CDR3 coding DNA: TGTGCCACCAGTGATTCGAGGACTCCCGCCAATGAGCAGTTCTTC. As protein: CATSDSRTPANEQFF.